This entry lists 8 T cell receptor beta chains sequenced from one sample in a study of cytomegalovirus exposure and HLA in healthy donors. It was with 60 Vbeta and 13 Jbeta primers that the PCR ran. Sequencing was performed with immunoSEQ multiplex PCR; in TCRdb, only in-frame clones are kept and a portion is missing. This sample has 60,000 to 95,000 clones, with 84% found just once. Source material: PBMCs. The source is a man aged 65 to 79 in good health and CMV-seropositive.

The CDR3 DNA sequence: TGTGCCTGGAGTTCCGGTAGAGGAGGCTATGGCTACACCTTC. Residues: CAWSSGRGGYGYTF. The genes are TRBV30 and TRBJ1-2, with unresolved D. The V gene's germline CDR1 is GTSNPN and CDR2 SVGIG (reference sequence). This CDR3 region has 14 residues. V was shortened by 2 bases and J by 4 bases, with 14 bases between the two germline ends.

This clone occurred once. The chain is built from TRBV5-1 and TRBJ2-2, with D possibly being TRBD2 (6 bases). V was trimmed by 4 bases and J by 2 bases, leaving 12 bases between them. The CDR3 runs 15 residues. Per germline, CDR1 SGHRS and CDR2 YFSETQ. CDR3 protein: CASSPGGGNTGELFF. Here the CDR3 DNA reads TGCGCCAGCAGCCCTGGGGGAGGAAACACCGGGGAGCTGTTTTTT. The full variable domain, rest sourced from reference TRBV5-1 and TRBJ2-2, is KAGVTQTPRYLIKTRGQQVTLSCSPISGHRSVSWYQQTPGQGLQFLFEYFSETQRNKGNFPGRFSGRQFSNSRSEMNVSTLELGDSALYLCASSPGGGNTGELFFGEGSRLTVL.

This chain links TRBV28 with TRBJ2-7; 9 bases agree with TRBD2. V was pared by 1 base and J by 4 bases, with 5 bases of the junction left unmatched. The V gene's germline CDR1 is MDHEN and CDR2 SYDVKM. The CDR3 has 15 residues. CDR3 amino acids: CASSLYGTSIYEQYF. The CDR3 DNA reads as TGTGCCAGCAGTTTATACGGGACTAGCATATACGAGCAGTACTTC. Together with reference TRBV28 and TRBJ2-7, the CDR3 gives the full variable domain: DVKVTQSSRYLVKRTGEKVFLECVQDMDHENMFWYRQDPGLGLRLIYFSYDVKMKEKGDIPEGYSVSREKKERFSLILESASTNQTSMYLCASSLYGTSIYEQYFGPGTRLTVT.

The V and J genes are TRBV7-2 and TRBJ2-7; TRBD1 matches 7 bases. The CDR3 spans 15 residues. V lost 4 bases to trimming and J lost 0 bases; unmatched junction nucleotides: 6. CDR1 and CDR2 from the germline V gene are SGHTA and FQGNSA. The CDR3: CASSSSGGSSYEQYF. Written as DNA, the CDR3 is TGTGCCAGCAGCTCATCAGGGGGAAGCTCCTACGAGCAGTACTTC.

CDR3 residues: CASSLASGYEQYF. For the CDR3, the DNA is TGTGCCAGCAGCTTGGCTTCAGGGTACGAGCAGTACTTC. The V call is TRBV5-6, the J call TRBJ2-7, with TRBD1 as a possible D gene (5 bases). The V gene's germline CDR1 is SGHDT and CDR2 YYEEEE. CDR3 size: 13 residues. The V end was cut by 0 bases, the J end by 4 bases, with 8 bases between.

The chain is built from TRBV10-3 and TRBJ2-3, with 10 bases aligning to TRBD2. The CDR3 is made up of 16 amino acids. V dropped 2 bases and J dropped 2; count of bases not matched to a gene: 4. The germline V gene encodes CDR1 ENHRY and CDR2 SYGVKD. The CDR3 sequence is CAISEGLAGATDTQYF. CDR3 bases: TGTGCCATCAGTGAGGGTCTAGCGGGGGCCACAGATACGCAGTATTTT.

CDR3 residues: CASSRTGGGETQYF. The DNA for the CDR3 is TGCGCCAGCAGCCGGACAGGGGGCGGGGAGACCCAGTACTTC. The chain joins TRBV5-1 to TRBJ2-5; 11 bases are a match to TRBD1. This CDR3 has 14 residues. Germline CDR1 is SGHRS and CDR2 is YFSETQ. J gave up 5 bases and V 4 bases, and 4 bases lay outside the gene matches.

V gene TRBV29-1 combines with J gene TRBJ1-2, with D possibly being TRBD1 (5 bases). Trimming removed 6 bases from V and 8 bases from J, with 16 bases in between. CDR1 is SQVTM and CDR2 is ANQGSEA in the germline V gene. This CDR3 comprises 12 residues. CDR3 in DNA: TGCAGCGTGAGAGCCGGGACTCACGGCTACACCTTC. Translating it yields CSVRAGTHGYTF.